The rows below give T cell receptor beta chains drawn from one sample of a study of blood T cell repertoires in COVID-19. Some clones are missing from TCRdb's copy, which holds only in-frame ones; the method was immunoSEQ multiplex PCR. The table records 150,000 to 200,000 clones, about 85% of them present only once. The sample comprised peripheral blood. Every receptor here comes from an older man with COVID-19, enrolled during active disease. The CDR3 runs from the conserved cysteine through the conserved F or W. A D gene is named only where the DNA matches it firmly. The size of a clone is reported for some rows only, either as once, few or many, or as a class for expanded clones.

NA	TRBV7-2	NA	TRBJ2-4	TGTGCCAGCAGCTTGCAGGAGGGGACCAAAAACATTCAGTACTTC	CASSLQEGTKNIQYF
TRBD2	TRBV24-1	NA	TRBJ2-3	TGTGCCACCAGTGATCGGACTAGCGACGCAGATACGCAGTATTTT	CATSDRTSDADTQYF
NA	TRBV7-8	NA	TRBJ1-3	TGTGCCAGCATGCCAGGGAGGGTAGCTGGAAACACCATATATTTT	CASMPGRVAGNTIYF
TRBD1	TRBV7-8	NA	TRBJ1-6	TGTGCCAGCAGCCCGGGACAGCTCAATTCACCCCTCCACTTT	CASSPGQLNSPLHF
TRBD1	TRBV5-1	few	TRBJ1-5	TGCGCCAGCAGCTTGGGCGCAGGGGGCCCGAGTATGGCCCAGCATTTT	CASSLGAGGPSMAQHF
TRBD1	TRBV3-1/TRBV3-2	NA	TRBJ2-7	TGTGCCAGCAGCCCGCGACAGGGGCCCTACGAGCAGTACTTC	CASSPRQGPYEQYF
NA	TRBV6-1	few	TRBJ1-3	TGTGCCAGCAGTGACGGGAGAATAAGCTCTGGAAACACCATATATTTT	CASSDGRISSGNTIYF
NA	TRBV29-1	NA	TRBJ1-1	TGCAGCGTTGCAGGCCTACGTAACACTGAAGCTTTCTTT	CSVAGLRNTEAFF
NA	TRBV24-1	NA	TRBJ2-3	TGTGCCACCAGTGACCAGGGGAGCACAGATACGCAGTATTTT	CATSDQGSTDTQYF
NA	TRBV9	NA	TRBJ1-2	TGTGCCAGCAGCGTAGGCGGCAGCCTCAACTATGGCTACACCTTC	CASSVGGSLNYGYTF
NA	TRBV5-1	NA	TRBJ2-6	TGCGCCAGCAGCCTTGGAGCGACTTCTGGGGCCAACGTCCTGACTTTC	CASSLGATSGANVLTF
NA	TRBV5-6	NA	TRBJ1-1	TGTGCCAGCAGCTTGATCCACCCAGAATTCTCTGCAGCTTTCTTT	CASSLIHPEFSAAFF
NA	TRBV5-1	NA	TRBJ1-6	TGCGCCAGCGGGACTGAGGATTCACCCCTCCACTTT	CASGTEDSPLHF
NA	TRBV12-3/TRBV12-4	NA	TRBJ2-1	TGTGCCAGCAGTTTAGCGCCAGGGGATGAGCAGTTCTTC	CASSLAPGDEQFF
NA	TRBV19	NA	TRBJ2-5	TGTGCCAGTAGTACGAACAGGGAAGAGACCCAGTACTTC	CASSTNREETQYF